This T cell receptor beta chain was identified in a study of regulatory T cells in long-lasting Graves disease (dated by TCRdb to about 2021). Broadly, across the study: To count as having persistent Graves' disease, a patient had to have received antithyroid drug treatment for over 5 years with TSH receptor autoantibodies remaining persistently positive. Peripheral blood TCR sequencing and RNA sequencing compared persistent Graves' disease patients with newly diagnosed Graves' disease patients. The study was registered as a clinical trial and conducted in China. A total of 33 samples underwent TCR sequencing, from 13 patients with persistent Graves' disease and about 20 patients with newly diagnosed Graves' disease. In the clinical cohort, patients with persistent Graves' disease had used antithyroid drugs for an average of about 10 years. The paper's findings and limits, for the study overall: Patients with persistent disease shared more public clonotypes (approximately 2,500) than newly diagnosed patients did (approximately 970). Persistent disease showed preferential use of TRBV28, TRBJ1-2 and TRBJ2-5, whereas newly diagnosed disease favored TRBV20-1 and TRBJ2-1. Sequencing and analysis were restricted to the TCR beta chain. The study examined only peripheral blood because the primary lesion, thyroid tissue, could not be accessed. The authors noted that the small sample size was a limitation that may lower accuracy. Compared with newly diagnosed patients, patients with persistent Graves' disease had lower TCR Shannon entropy and fewer highly expanded clones, which suggests clonal expansion.

The germline V gene (reference sequence) provides CDR1 GTSNPN and CDR2 SVGIG. The CDR3 numbers 15 residues from cysteine through phenylalanine. CDR3 DNA is the only sequence kept; it has 45 bases, read in frame from the first base. The junction shows trimming of 1 base on V and 1 base on J, and the gene matches do not reach 7 bases of it. On this clonotype itself: Its antigen has not been determined. No base qualities exist here, and no much larger clone lies one base off it.

The method was multiplex PCR. TCRdb records Illumina HiSeq 4000 as the sequencer. To build TCR beta libraries, CDR3 regions were amplified by Arm-PCR using iRepertoire HTBI primers. Gel purification was performed on PCR products prior to sequencing. In the paper's pipeline: Gene usage analysis of CDR3 amino acid clonotypes relied on the roughly 60 TRBV and 14 TRBJ segments identified across samples. COPE and FqMerger were used to merge the filtered high-quality paired reads into contigs. BLAST was used to align contigs to the IMGT TRBV, TRBD and TRBJ reference genes, and CDR3 was defined following IMGT. Clonotypes above 0.1% frequency were classified as highly expanded clones. Repertoire diversity was measured by Shannon entropy, and V-J evenness by the Gini coefficient. Public clonotypes were defined as clonotypes shared by more than one individual. TCRdb passed the public sequencing reads through fastp at Q25 and MiXCR, retaining productive beta sequences. Merged by CDR3 protein, the rows form single entries marked with the most common genes and DNA. TCRdb, not the authors, supplied the V and J calls. The sample table holds a few hundred thousand distinct CDR3 sequences, of which around 22% were seen once. Of the sample, roughly 28% is held by the ten largest clones.

The meaning of the sample's time point label: persistent/refractory GD, antithyroid drugs over 5 years with positive TRAb. For both TCR sequencing and RNA sequencing, RNA was extracted from PBMCs using TRIzol. Graves' disease was diagnosed according to American Thyroid Association guidelines. The patients came from an endocrinology department in Xi'an, China. Each patient gave 7.5 to 10 milliliters of peripheral blood, collected in an EDTA anticoagulant tube. Ficoll Paque Plus density gradient separation was used to isolate PBMCs, and no further T cell sorting was done. An Agilent 2100 Bioanalyzer and agarose gel were used to check RNA quality, while a NanoDrop 2000 measured RNA concentration.

The sequence is built from TRBV30 and TRBJ2-7; TRBD2 fits 7 bases in the junction. This TCR was recovered from a female donor with Graves disease. The sample consisted of peripheral blood mononuclear cells (PBMCs), taken when the disease was refractory, from a patient treated with antithyroid drugs. The nucleotide sequence reads as follows: TGTGCCTGGAGTGCTGATTGGGGGGGGTCCTACGAGCAGTACTTC. It translates to CAWSADWGGSYEQYF.